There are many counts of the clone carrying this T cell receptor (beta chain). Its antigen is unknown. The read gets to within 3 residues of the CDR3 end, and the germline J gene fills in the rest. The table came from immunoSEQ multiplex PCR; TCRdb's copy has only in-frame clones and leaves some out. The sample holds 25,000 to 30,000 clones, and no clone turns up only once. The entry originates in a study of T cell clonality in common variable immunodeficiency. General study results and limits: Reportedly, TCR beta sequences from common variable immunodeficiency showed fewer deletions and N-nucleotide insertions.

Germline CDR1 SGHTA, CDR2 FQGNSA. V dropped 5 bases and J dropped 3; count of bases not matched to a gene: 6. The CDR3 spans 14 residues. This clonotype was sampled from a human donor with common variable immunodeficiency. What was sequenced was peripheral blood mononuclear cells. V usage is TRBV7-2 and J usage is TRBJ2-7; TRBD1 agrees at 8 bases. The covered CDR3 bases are TGTGCCAGCAGCCCGGGGACAGGATACTACGAG. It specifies CASSPGTGYYE. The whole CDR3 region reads CASSPGTGYYEQYF.